Reported below is one TCR beta chain. What it binds is unknown. This entry belongs to a study of cytomegalovirus exposure and HLA in healthy donors. 13 Jbeta primers and 60 Vbeta primers were used for the PCR. Profiled with immunoSEQ multiplex PCR; TCRdb holds only in-frame clones, not every one. The sample contains about 180,000 clones, about 82% of which appear only once. Study-wide findings and caveats: While the bulk of TCR sequences proved rare, some public TCRs turned up in many donors.

CDR3 length equals 14 residues. With 0 bases clipped from V and 2 bases from J, the junction kept 3 bases outside the gene matches. CDR1 and CDR2 (germline): GTSNPN, SVGIG (reference sequence). Sequencing was performed on PBMCs. The source of this sequence is a woman aged 25 to 45 in good health and CMV-seronegative. The chain uses TRBV30 and TRBJ2-7; 8 bases are a match to TRBD2. CDR3 region: CAWSVRSGAYEQYF. The CDR3 DNA is TGTGCCTGGAGTGTACGTAGCGGGGCCTACGAGCAGTACTTC.